This TCR beta chain came from a study of tumor-infiltrating lymphocytes in localized non-small cell lung cancer. The CDR3 loop spans 17 amino acids. Looked up from germline, CDR1 is LNHNV and CDR2 is YYDKDF (reference sequence). V gave up 1 base and J gave up 0 bases, with 13 bases separating them. The repertoire was sequenced with immunoSEQ multiplex PCR; TCRdb's copy has only in-frame clones and lacks some. The profile shows approximately 13,000 clones, about 74% of them singletons. This chain connects TRBV15 to TRBJ1-3, with D possibly matching TRBD1 (5 bases). The receptor comes from a human donor with non-small cell lung cancer. The sample consisted of lung tumor tissue. CDR3 residues: CATSRVLRGVSGNTIYF. For the CDR3, the DNA is TGTGCCACCAGCAGAGTGCTTAGAGGGGTCTCTGGAAACACCATATATTTT. The complete variable domain, with remaining parts taken from reference TRBV15 and TRBJ1-3, reads DAMVIQNPRYQVTQFGKPVTLSCSQTLNHNVMYWYQQKSSQAPKLLFHYYDKDFNNEADTPDNFQSRRPNTSFCFLDIRSPGLGDTAMYLCATSRVLRGVSGNTIYFGEGSWLTVV.